This is a list of T cell receptor beta chains from one sample in a study of T cells after yellow fever vaccination. TCRdb re-called the 5' RACE reads with MiXCR, one entry per CDR3 protein. The table includes 300,000 or so distinct CDR3 sequences, under 15% detected once. The starting material was CD4+ T cells sorted from PBMCs, obtained 45 days after the yellow fever booster vaccination. Every receptor here comes from a young man who received the YFV17D yellow fever vaccine. CDR3s include the opening cysteine and the closing phenylalanine or tryptophan. Each record gives: V gene, J gene, clone size, D gene, CDR3 DNA, CDR3 protein. D genes are given only for firm matches. Clone size is stated in some rows and not others, as once, few, many or a class when expanded.

V: TRBV5-1; J: TRBJ1-6; size: many; D: TRBD1; DNA: TGTGCCAGCAGCTTGGGACAGGGGAATTCACCCCTCCACTTT; CDR3: CASSLGQGNSPLHF
V: TRBV7-2; J: TRBJ2-5; size: few; D: NA; DNA: TGTGCCAGCAGCCGAACATACCAAGAGACCCAGTACTTC; CDR3: CASSRTYQETQYF
V: TRBV12-3/TRBV12-4; J: TRBJ1-4; size: NA; D: NA; DNA: TGTGCCAGCAGTATACAAGAGGAAAAACTGTTTTTT; CDR3: CASSIQEEKLFF
V: TRBV5-1; J: TRBJ2-7; size: few; D: NA; DNA: TGCGCCAGCAGCTCCCGCTTCCAGGACCTCACGGGCGAGCAGTACTTC; CDR3: CASSSRFQDLTGEQYF
V: TRBV5-1; J: TRBJ2-5; size: few; D: NA; DNA: TGCGCCAGCAGCGCGAGGACAGCCCGAGATGGACAAGAGACCCAGTACTTC; CDR3: CASSARTARDGQETQYF
V: TRBV5-1; J: TRBJ2-5; size: many; D: NA; DNA: TGCGCCAGCAGCTTGGGAGGGATTCAAGAGACCCAGTACTTC; CDR3: CASSLGGIQETQYF
V: TRBV6-2/TRBV6-3; J: TRBJ2-3; size: many; D: TRBD2; DNA: TGTGCCACCGTAGCGGGAGTTCCCACAGATACGCAGTATTTT; CDR3: CATVAGVPTDTQYF
V: TRBV7-2; J: TRBJ1-3; size: NA; D: NA; DNA: TGTGCCAGCACCCCCCCGGGATCTGGGAACACCATATATTTT; CDR3: CASTPPGSGNTIYF
V: TRBV7-3; J: TRBJ2-7; size: few; D: NA; DNA: TGTGCCAGCAGCTTTACGGGTAACTACGAGCAGTACTTC; CDR3: CASSFTGNYEQYF
V: TRBV4-3; J: TRBJ2-1; size: NA; D: NA; DNA: TGCGCCAGCAGCCAAGATAATACGGGGGTTGAGCAGTTCTTC; CDR3: CASSQDNTGVEQFF
V: TRBV7-2; J: TRBJ2-3; size: few; D: TRBD2; DNA: TGTGCCAGCAGCTTAGCGTCGGGACTAGCGGCCACAGATACGCAGTATTTT; CDR3: CASSLASGLAATDTQYF
V: TRBV23-1; J: TRBJ2-7; size: few; D: NA; DNA: TGCGCTCAGGGGGGGGCGGATGAGCAGTACTTC; CDR3: CAQGGADEQYF
V: TRBV6-6; J: TRBJ1-1; size: many; D: TRBD1; DNA: TGTGCCAGCAGTTACCTCGACAGGGATGCTTTCTTT; CDR3: CASSYLDRDAFF
V: TRBV27; J: TRBJ1-1; size: NA; D: TRBD1; DNA: TGTGCCAGCAGTTTAGGGACAGGGGGCCGGGCTTTCTTT; CDR3: CASSLGTGGRAFF
V: TRBV28; J: TRBJ2-5; size: few; D: TRBD1; DNA: TGTGCCAGCAGTTCCATAGGACAGGGTCAAGAGACCCAGTACTTC; CDR3: CASSSIGQGQETQYF
V: TRBV20-1; J: TRBJ2-1; size: NA; D: NA; DNA: TGCAGTGCTAGAGATAGTAGGAGCGGGTCTTACAATGAGCAGTTCTTC; CDR3: CSARDSRSGSYNEQFF